The TCR beta chain under discussion was sequenced for a study of monozygotic twins with inflammatory bowel disease. About this clonotype itself: Its antigen is not known.

Findings and caveats of the study: Repertoire likeness was no different across concordant and discordant twins, perhaps owing to restricted power. Clonotype sharing was lower in IBD patients than healthy twins, most markedly with disease activity.

Germline V gene sequence: CDR1 DFQATT, CDR2 SNEGSKA (reference sequence). This CDR3 comprises 15 residues. TCRdb reprocessed the 5' RACE reads; each CDR3 protein has one entry and no DNA is given. This sample's clone table lists some 440,000 distinct CDR3 sequences. This rearrangement joins TRBV20-1 to TRBJ2-2; checking the TCRdb D call of TRBD2 is not possible without DNA. This clonotype was obtained from a human donor with ulcerative colitis or Crohn's disease, or a healthy co-twin of an affected twin (not recorded which). The sequencing input was blood. CDR3 residues: CSAASSGRGTGELFF.